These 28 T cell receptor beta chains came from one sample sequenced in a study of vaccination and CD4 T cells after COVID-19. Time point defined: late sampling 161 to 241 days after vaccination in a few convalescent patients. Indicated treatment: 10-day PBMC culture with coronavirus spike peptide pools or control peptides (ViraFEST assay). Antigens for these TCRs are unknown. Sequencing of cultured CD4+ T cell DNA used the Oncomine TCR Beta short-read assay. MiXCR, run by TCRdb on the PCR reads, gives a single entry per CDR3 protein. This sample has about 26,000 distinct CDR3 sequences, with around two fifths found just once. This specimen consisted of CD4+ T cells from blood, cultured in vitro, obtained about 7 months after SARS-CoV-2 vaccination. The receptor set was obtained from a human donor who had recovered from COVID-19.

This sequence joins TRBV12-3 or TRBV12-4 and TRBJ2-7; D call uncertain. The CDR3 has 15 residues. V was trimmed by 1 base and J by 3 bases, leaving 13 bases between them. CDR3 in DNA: TGTGCCAGCAGTTTAGGAAGGGTGGTCAACTACGAGCAGTACTTC. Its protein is CASSLGRVVNYEQYF.

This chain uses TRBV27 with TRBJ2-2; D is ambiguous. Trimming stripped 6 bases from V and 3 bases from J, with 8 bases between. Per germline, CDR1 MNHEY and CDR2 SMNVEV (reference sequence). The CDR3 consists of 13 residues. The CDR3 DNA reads TGTGCCAGCAGGATGAGCGACACCGGGGAGCTGTTTTTT. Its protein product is CASRMSDTGELFF.

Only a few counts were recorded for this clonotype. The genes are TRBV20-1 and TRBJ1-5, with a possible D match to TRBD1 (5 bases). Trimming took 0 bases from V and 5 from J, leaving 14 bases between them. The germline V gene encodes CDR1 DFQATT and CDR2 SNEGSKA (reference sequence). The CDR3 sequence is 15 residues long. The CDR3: CSARDQGGGHQPQHF. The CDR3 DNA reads TGCAGTGCTAGAGATCAGGGTGGCGGTCATCAGCCCCAGCATTTT.

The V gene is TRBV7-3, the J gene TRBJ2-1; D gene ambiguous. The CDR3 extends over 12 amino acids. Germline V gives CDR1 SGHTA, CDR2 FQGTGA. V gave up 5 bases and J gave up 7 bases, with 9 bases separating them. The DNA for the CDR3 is TGTGCCAGCAGCCGAGAACCTAATGAGCAGTTCTTC. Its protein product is CASSREPNEQFF.

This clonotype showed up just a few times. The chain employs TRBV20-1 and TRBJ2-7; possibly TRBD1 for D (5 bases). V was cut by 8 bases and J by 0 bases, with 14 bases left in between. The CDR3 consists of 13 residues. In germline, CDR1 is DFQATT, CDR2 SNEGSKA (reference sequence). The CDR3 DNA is TGCAGTTGCCTAGGTGACAGCTCCTACGAGCAGTACTTC. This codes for CSCLGDSSYEQYF.

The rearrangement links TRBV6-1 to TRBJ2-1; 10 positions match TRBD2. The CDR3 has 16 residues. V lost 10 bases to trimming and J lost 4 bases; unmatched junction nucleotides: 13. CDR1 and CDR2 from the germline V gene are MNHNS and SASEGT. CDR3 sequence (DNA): TGTGCCACGGAGCTACTAGCGGGAAACCTTTACAATGAGCAGTTCTTC. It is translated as CATELLAGNLYNEQFF.

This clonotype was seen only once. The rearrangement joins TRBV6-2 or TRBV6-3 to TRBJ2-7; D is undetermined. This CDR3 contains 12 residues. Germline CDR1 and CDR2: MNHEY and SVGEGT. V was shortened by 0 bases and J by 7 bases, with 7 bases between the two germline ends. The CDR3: CASSYSKQEQYF. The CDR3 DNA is TGTGCCAGCAGTTACTCGAAGCAAGAGCAGTACTTC.

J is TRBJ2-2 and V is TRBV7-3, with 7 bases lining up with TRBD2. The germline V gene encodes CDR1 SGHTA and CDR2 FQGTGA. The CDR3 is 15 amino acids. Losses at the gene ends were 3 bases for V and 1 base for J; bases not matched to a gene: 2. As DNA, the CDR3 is TGTGCCAGCAGCTTCACTAGCGTGAACACCGGGGAGCTGTTTTTT. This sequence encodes CASSFTSVNTGELFF.

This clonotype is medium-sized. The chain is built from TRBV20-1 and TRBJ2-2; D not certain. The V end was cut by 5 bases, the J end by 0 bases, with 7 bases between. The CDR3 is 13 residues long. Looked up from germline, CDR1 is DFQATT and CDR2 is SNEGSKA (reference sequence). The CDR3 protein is CSASNANTGELFF. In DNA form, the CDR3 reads TGCAGTGCTTCCAACGCGAACACCGGGGAGCTGTTTTTT.

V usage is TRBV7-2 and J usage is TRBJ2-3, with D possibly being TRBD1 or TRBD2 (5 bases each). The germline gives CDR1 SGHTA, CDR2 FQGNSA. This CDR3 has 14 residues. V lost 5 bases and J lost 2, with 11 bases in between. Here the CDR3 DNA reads TGTGCCAGCAGCCGCCGGGACCCCACAGATACGCAGTATTTT. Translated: CASSRRDPTDTQYF. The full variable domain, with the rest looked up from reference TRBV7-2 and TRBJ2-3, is GAGVSQSPSNKVTEKGKDVELRCDPISGHTALYWYRQSLGQGLEFLIYFQGNSAPDKSGLPSDRFSAERTGGSVSTLTIQRTQQEDSAVYLCASSRRDPTDTQYFGPGTRLTVL.

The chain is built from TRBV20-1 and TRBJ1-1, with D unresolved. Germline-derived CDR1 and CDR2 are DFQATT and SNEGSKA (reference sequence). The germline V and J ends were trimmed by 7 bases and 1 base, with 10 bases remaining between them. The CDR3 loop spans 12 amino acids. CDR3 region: CSERSPNTEAFF. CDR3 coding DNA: TGCAGTGAAAGGTCCCCGAACACTGAAGCTTTCTTT.

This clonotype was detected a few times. The CDR3 loop is CASSLREEEEQYF. As DNA, the CDR3 is TGTGCCAGCAGTTTAAGGGAAGAGGAGGAGCAGTACTTC. This chain connects TRBV12-1 to TRBJ2-7. TRBV12-1 is classified as a pseudogene. The CDR3 extends over 13 amino acids.

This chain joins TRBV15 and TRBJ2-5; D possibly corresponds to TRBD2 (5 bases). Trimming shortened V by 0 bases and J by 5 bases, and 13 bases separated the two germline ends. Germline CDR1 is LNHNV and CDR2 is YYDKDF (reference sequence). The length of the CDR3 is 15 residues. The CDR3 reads CATSRDILAWETQYF. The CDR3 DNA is TGTGCCACCAGCAGAGATATCCTAGCCTGGGAGACCCAGTACTTC.

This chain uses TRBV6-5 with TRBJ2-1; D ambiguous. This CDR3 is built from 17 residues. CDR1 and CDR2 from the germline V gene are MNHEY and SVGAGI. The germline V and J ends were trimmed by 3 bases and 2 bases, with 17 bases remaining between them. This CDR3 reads CASSYGRARGPYNEQFF. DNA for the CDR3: TGTGCCAGCAGTTATGGGCGCGCGCGAGGCCCCTACAATGAGCAGTTCTTC.

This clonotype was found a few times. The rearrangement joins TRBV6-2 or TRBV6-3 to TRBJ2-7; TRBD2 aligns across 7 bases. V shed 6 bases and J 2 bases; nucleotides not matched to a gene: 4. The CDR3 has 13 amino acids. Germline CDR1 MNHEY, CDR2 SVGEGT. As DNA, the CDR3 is TGTGCCAGCAGACAAAGCGGGGCCTACGAGCAGTACTTC. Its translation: CASRQSGAYEQYF.

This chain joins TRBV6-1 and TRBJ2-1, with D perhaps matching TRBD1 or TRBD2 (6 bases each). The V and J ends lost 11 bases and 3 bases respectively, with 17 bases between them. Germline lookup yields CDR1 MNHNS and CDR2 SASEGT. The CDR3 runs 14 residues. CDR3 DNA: TGTGCCGCTCGATCCGGGGGCAGCTACAATGAGCAGTTCTTC. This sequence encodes CAARSGGSYNEQFF.

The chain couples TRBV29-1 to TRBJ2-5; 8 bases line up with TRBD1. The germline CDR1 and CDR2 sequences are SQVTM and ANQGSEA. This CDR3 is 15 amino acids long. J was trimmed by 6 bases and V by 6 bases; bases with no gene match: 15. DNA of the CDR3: TGCAGCGTCTCAACTCCGGGACAGGAAGTCAAGACCCAGTACTTC. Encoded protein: CSVSTPGQEVKTQYF.

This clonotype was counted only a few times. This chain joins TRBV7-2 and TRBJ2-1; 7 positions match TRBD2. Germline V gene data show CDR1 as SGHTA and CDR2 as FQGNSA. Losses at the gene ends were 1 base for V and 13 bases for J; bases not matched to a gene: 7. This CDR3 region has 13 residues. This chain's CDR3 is CASSLGGGSKQFF. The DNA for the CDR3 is TGTGCCAGCAGCTTAGGTGGCGGGAGTAAACAGTTCTTC.

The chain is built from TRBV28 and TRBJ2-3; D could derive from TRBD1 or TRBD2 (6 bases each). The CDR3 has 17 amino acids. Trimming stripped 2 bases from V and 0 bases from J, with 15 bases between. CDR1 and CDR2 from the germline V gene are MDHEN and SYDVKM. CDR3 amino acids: CASSLRRGGSSTDTQYF. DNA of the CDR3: TGTGCCAGCAGTTTACGGCGAGGGGGGTCTAGCACAGATACGCAGTATTTT.

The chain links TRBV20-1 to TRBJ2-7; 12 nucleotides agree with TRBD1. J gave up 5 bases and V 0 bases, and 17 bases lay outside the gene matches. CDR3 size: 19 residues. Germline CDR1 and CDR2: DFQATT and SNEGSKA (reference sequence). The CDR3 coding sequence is TGCAGTGCTAGAGATCACACCGGGACAGGGGGCTCCGTTTTGGACGAGCAGTACTTC. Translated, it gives CSARDHTGTGGSVLDEQYF.

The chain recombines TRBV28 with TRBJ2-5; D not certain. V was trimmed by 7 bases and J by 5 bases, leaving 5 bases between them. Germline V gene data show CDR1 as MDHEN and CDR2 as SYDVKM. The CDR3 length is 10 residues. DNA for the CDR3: TGTGCCAGCACCGGGGAGACCCAGTACTTC. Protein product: CASTGETQYF.

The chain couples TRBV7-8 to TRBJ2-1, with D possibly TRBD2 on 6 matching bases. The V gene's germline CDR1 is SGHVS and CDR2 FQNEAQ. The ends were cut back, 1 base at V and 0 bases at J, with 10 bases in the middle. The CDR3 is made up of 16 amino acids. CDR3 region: CASSLEGLVSYNEQFF. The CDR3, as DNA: TGTGCCAGCAGCTTAGAGGGACTTGTCTCCTACAATGAGCAGTTCTTC.

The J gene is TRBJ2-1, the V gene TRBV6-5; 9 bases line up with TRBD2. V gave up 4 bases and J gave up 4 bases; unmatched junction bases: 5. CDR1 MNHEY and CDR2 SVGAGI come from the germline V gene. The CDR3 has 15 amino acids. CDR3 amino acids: CASSSISGSYNEQFF. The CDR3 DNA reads TGTGCCAGCAGTTCGATTAGCGGGAGTTACAATGAGCAGTTCTTC.

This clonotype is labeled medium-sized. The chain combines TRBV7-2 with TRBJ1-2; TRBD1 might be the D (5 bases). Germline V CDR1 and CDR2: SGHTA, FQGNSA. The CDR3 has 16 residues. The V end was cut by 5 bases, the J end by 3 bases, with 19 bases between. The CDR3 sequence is CASSRPMGVGDYGYTF. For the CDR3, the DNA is TGTGCCAGCAGCCGCCCGATGGGGGTAGGGGACTATGGCTACACCTTC. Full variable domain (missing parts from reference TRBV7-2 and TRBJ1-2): GAGVSQSPSNKVTEKGKDVELRCDPISGHTALYWYRQSLGQGLEFLIYFQGNSAPDKSGLPSDRFSAERTGGSVSTLTIQRTQQEDSAVYLCASSRPMGVGDYGYTFGSGTRLTVV.

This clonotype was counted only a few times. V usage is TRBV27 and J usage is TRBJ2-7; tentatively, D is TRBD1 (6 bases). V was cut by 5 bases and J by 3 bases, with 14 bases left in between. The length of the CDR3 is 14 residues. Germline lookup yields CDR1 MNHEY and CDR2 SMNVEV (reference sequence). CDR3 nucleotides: TGTGCCAGCAGTCCTCAGGGGCTGAACTACGAGCAGTACTTC. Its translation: CASSPQGLNYEQYF.

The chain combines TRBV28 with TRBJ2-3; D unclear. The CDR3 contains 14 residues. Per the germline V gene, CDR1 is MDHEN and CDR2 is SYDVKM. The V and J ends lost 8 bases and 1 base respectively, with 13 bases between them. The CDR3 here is CASRPWLGTDTQYF. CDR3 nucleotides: TGTGCCAGCCGGCCTTGGCTGGGCACAGATACGCAGTATTTT.

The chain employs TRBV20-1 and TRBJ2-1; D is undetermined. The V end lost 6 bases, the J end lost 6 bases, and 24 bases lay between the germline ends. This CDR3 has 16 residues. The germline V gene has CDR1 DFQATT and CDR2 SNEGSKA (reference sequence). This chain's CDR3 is CSAAPSVSRMANEQFF. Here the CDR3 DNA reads TGCAGTGCCGCTCCTTCTGTCTCTAGGATGGCCAATGAGCAGTTCTTC.

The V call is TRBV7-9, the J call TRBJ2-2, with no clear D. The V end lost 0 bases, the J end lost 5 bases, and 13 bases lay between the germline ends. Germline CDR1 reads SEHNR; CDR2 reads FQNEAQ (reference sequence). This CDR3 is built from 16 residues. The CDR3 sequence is CASSLAVSLRTGELFF. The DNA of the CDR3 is TGTGCCAGCAGCTTAGCGGTATCCTTGAGGACCGGGGAGCTGTTTTTT.